A selection of T cell receptor beta chains follows, all from one sample in a study of cytomegalovirus exposure and HLA in healthy donors. Method: immunoSEQ multiplex PCR; TCRdb's copy keeps in-frame clones and lacks some. The sample holds approximately 270,000 clones, around 89% seen once. Sequencing used PBMCs. The receptors shown here come from a woman under 30 in good health and CMV-seronegative. Both conserved end residues are part of each CDR3. Each record gives: J gene, D gene, clone size, V gene, CDR3 DNA, CDR3 protein. The D gene is left open where the match is weak. Only some rows state a clone size, as once, few, many or a class for expanded clones.

TRBJ1-4 TRBD1 once TRBV14 TGTGCCAGCAGCCAAGATAGGGGGACAGCAACTAATGAAAAACTGTTTTTT CASSQDRGTATNEKLFF
TRBJ2-5 TRBD2 . TRBV7-9 TGTGCCAGCAGCTCGACTAGCGGGAGGGAGGAGACCCAGTACTTC CASSSTSGREETQYF
TRBJ2-2 TRBD1 . TRBV5-1 TGCGCCAGCAGCTCCCAGGGGGCGAACACCGGGGAGCTGTTTTTT CASSSQGANTGELFF
TRBJ2-5 TRBD2 . TRBV7-2 TGTGCCAGCAGACGGGGGGACCAAGAGACCCAGTACTTC CASRRGDQETQYF
TRBJ1-2 TRBD1 . TRBV19 TGTGCCAGTTCTCCGGGACAGGGATCTGGCGGCTACACCTTC CASSPGQGSGGYTF
TRBJ1-2 TRBD1 . TRBV30 TGTGCCTGGAGTGGGACAGGGGATGGCTACACCTTC CAWSGTGDGYTF
TRBJ2-2 . . TRBV7-3 TGTGCCAGCAGCTTAAATGTCAGAACGAACACCGGGGAGCTGTTTTTT CASSLNVRTNTGELFF
TRBJ1-5 TRBD1 . TRBV7-2 TGTGCCAGCAGCTTAGAATGGTCAGGGGGAAGGCAGCCCCAGCATTTT CASSLEWSGGRQPQHF
TRBJ1-4 . . TRBV27 TGTGCCAGCAGTCCCCCGACACGAGAAAAACTGTTTTTT CASSPPTREKLFF
TRBJ2-6 . . TRBV27 TGTGCCAGCAGCCTCGCGGAGGCCAACGTCCTGACTTTC CASSLAEANVLTF
TRBJ1-2 . once TRBV4-1 TGCGCCAGCAGCCAAGGGCAGGGTGATTCTAACTATGGCTACACCTTC CASSQGQGDSNYGYTF
TRBJ2-2 . . TRBV7-8 TGTGCCAGCAGCGAACGACAGGTTAACACCGGGGAGCTGTTTTTT CASSERQVNTGELFF
TRBJ2-5 . few TRBV7-2 TGTGCCAGCAGCCCAAGGAGGGAGGAGACCCAGTACTTC CASSPRREETQYF
TRBJ2-2 TRBD1 . TRBV15 TGTGCCACCAGCAAAACAGGGGGCTGGAACACCGGGGAGCTGTTTTTT CATSKTGGWNTGELFF
TRBJ2-7 TRBD1 . TRBV7-6 TGTGCCAGCAGCGAGGACAGGGATTCCTACGAGCAGTACTTC CASSEDRDSYEQYF
TRBJ1-2 . . TRBV6-6 TGTGCCAGCAGTTACCCGGGGGGATCCGGCTACACCTTC CASSYPGGSGYTF
TRBJ1-1 . few TRBV6-1 TGTGCCAGCGCAACAGGGAGCACTGAAGCTTTCTTT CASATGSTEAFF
TRBJ2-3 TRBD1 . TRBV5-4 TGTGCCAGCAGCTTGGCCCAGGGGGGCACAGATACGCAGTATTTT CASSLAQGGTDTQYF
TRBJ1-6 TRBD1 . TRBV7-8 TGTGCCAGCAGGCCCCGGGGGGGGACAGGGTTTTTTTCACCCCTCCACTTT CASRPRGGTGFFSPLHF
TRBJ2-2 TRBD1 once TRBV5-1 TGCGCCAGCAGCCCAGTCCGGACAGGGTTGGGCACCGGGGAGCTGTTTTTT CASSPVRTGLGTGELFF
TRBJ2-3 TRBD1 . TRBV7-6 TGTGCCAGCAGCGTAGGCCCCGGGACAGCCACAGATACGCAGTATTTT CASSVGPGTATDTQYF
TRBJ1-5 . few TRBV7-9 TGTGCCAGCAGCTTAGGGAGGAATCAGCCCCAGCATTTT CASSLGRNQPQHF
TRBJ1-1 . . TRBV5-4 TGTGCCAGCAGCCGGGGGAAGTTCATGAACACTGAAGCTTTCTTT CASSRGKFMNTEAFF
TRBJ1-3 TRBD1 . TRBV5-4 TGTGCCAGCAGCCAAACAGGGGGCGCTGGAAACACCATATATTTT CASSQTGGAGNTIYF
TRBJ1-5 . . TRBV21-1 TGTGCCAGCAGCAAAAGGTTTTTCAGGGGGTGGAAGGATAGCAATCAGCCCCAGCATTTT CASSKRFFRGWKDSNQPQHF
TRBJ2-1 TRBD2 . TRBV4-1 TGCGCCAGCAGACGTTCACTAGCGGGGCCAGACAATGAGCAGTTCTTC CASRRSLAGPDNEQFF